Listed here are 18 T cell receptor beta chains from one sample, sequenced in a study of technical replicates of blood from several donors. Sequencing used immunoSEQ multiplex PCR; TCRdb keeps in-frame clones, though not all of them. The table lists under 90,000 clones, roughly 98% of them singletons, with approximately 0.15% in the top ten. Sequenced material: T cells isolated from PBMCs. Receptors originate from a human donor in good health.

The chain employs TRBV30 and TRBJ1-2; TRBD1 might be the D (6 bases). Germline V CDR1 and CDR2: GTSNPN, SVGIG (reference sequence). The V gene lost 2 bases and the J gene lost 12 bases, with 19 bases spanning the gap. The CDR3 covers 13 residues. The CDR3 region is CAWSRQGIVGNTF. Here the CDR3 DNA reads TGTGCCTGGAGTCGCCAGGGGATCGTTGGAAACACCTTC.

The chain recombines TRBV30 with TRBJ2-1, with D unclear. V was clipped by 2 bases and J by 3 bases, with 8 bases between them. The CDR3 contains 13 residues. Germline V gene sequence: CDR1 GTSNPN, CDR2 SVGIG (reference sequence). This CDR3 is CAWSPENYNEQFF. Written as DNA, the CDR3 is TGTGCCTGGAGTCCCGAGAACTACAATGAGCAGTTCTTC. Complete variable domain (other parts from reference TRBV30 and TRBJ2-1): SQTIHQWPATLVQPVGSPLSLECTVEGTSNPNLYWYRQAAGRGLQLLFYSVGIGQISSEVPQNLSASRPQDRQFILSSKKLLLSDSGFYLCAWSPENYNEQFFGPGTRLTVL.

CDR3: CASSSNPSGPHEQYF. CDR3 in DNA: TGTGCCAGCAGCTCAAACCCGTCAGGTCCCCACGAGCAGTACTTC. This chain connects TRBV11-2 to TRBJ2-7; D remains unclear. The CDR3 contains 15 residues. Between the trimmed V and J ends, which lost 4 bases and 5 bases, there was a span of 18 bases. From germline, CDR1 is SGHAT and CDR2 FQNNGV.

V is TRBV18 and J is TRBJ1-1; tentatively, D is TRBD1 (5 bases). Per the germline V gene, CDR1 is KGHSH and CDR2 is LQKENI. V dropped 0 bases and J dropped 6 bases, with 14 bases sitting between them. The CDR3 totals 15 residues. In DNA, the CDR3 is TGTGCCAGCTCACCACCGGGCCGGGGGTTCCCTGAAGCTTTCTTT. This translates into CASSPPGRGFPEAFF.

The chain links TRBV5-6 to TRBJ2-5, with TRBD1 as a possible D gene (5 bases). Germline V gives CDR1 SGHDT, CDR2 YYEEEE. Trimming shortened V by 2 bases and J by 5 bases, and 10 bases separated the two germline ends. This CDR3 is built from 13 residues. CDR3 loop: CASSFVRDETQYF. The CDR3 nucleotides read TGTGCCAGCAGCTTTGTCAGGGATGAGACCCAGTACTTC.

The V and J genes are TRBV7-9 and TRBJ1-1; no reliable D call. The CDR3 extends over 12 amino acids. The V gene's germline CDR1 is SEHNR and CDR2 FQNEAQ (reference sequence). The germline V and J ends were trimmed by 2 bases and 6 bases, with 7 bases remaining between them. CDR3 residues: CASSLYTSEAFF. The CDR3 DNA is TGTGCCAGCAGCTTATACACATCTGAAGCTTTCTTT.

V gene TRBV9 combines with J gene TRBJ1-3, with D unclear. CDR3 length equals 16 residues. V shed 0 bases and J shed 2 bases, with 12 bases lying between them. Looked up from germline, CDR1 is SGDLS and CDR2 is YYNGEE. Here the CDR3 reads CASSVGPGTTGNTIYF. In DNA form, the CDR3 reads TGTGCCAGCAGCGTAGGCCCAGGAACGACTGGAAACACCATATATTTT. The variable domain in full, with the rest retrieved from reference TRBV9 and TRBJ1-3, is DSGVTQTPKHLITATGQRVTLRCSPRSGDLSVYWYQQSLDQGLQFLIQYYNGEERAKGNILERFSAQQFPDLHSELNLSSLELGDSALYFCASSVGPGTTGNTIYFGEGSWLTVV.

This chain joins TRBV30 and TRBJ1-6; TRBD1 matches 9 bases. V shed 6 bases, J shed 7 bases, and the junction held 4 bases outside the gene matches. This CDR3 region has 13 residues. Germline V gene data show CDR1 as GTSNPN and CDR2 as SVGIG (reference sequence). Here the CDR3 DNA reads TGTGCCTGCTCCGGGACAGGGAATTCACCCCTCCACTTT. Translation gives CACSGTGNSPLHF. Variable domain in full (rest from reference TRBV30 and TRBJ1-6): SQTIHQWPATLVQPVGSPLSLECTVEGTSNPNLYWYRQAAGRGLQLLFYSVGIGQISSEVPQNLSASRPQDRQFILSSKKLLLSDSGFYLCACSGTGNSPLHFGNGTRLTVT.

The chain is built from TRBV5-5 and TRBJ1-1; D call uncertain. The V end lost 0 bases, the J end lost 3 bases, and 9 bases lay between the germline ends. The CDR3 totals 14 residues. Looked up from germline, CDR1 is SGHKS and CDR2 is YYEKEE (reference sequence). Here the CDR3 reads CASSLERAYTEAFF. The CDR3 DNA reads TGTGCCAGCAGCTTGGAGAGAGCTTACACTGAAGCTTTCTTT.

This chain connects TRBV30 to TRBJ1-5, with D perhaps matching TRBD1 (6 bases). There are 12 residues in the CDR3. The V gene's germline CDR1 is GTSNPN and CDR2 SVGIG (reference sequence). The germline V and J ends were trimmed by 5 bases and 8 bases, with 13 bases remaining between them. CDR3 amino acids: CAWGQPTEPQHF. CDR3 in DNA: TGTGCCTGGGGACAGCCAACTGAGCCCCAGCATTTT.

J is TRBJ2-7 and V is TRBV6-5, with 7 bases lining up with TRBD2. This CDR3 has 13 residues. V lost 0 bases to trimming and J lost 6 bases; unmatched junction nucleotides: 2. Germline V gene lookup returns CDR1 MNHEY and CDR2 SVGAGI. For the CDR3, the DNA is TGTGCCAGCAGTTACTCTGGGGGGGGCGAGCAGTACTTC. Residues: CASSYSGGGEQYF.

This clone was seen only once. The chain has TRBV11-3 and TRBJ2-7, with 9 bases matching TRBD1. Germline loops: CDR1 SGHNT, CDR2 YENEEA. This CDR3 region has 14 residues. V shed 3 bases, J shed 6 bases, and the junction held 6 bases outside the gene matches. CDR3 region: CASSFGTGSIEQYF. The CDR3 region has the DNA TGTGCCAGCAGCTTTGGGACAGGGTCCATCGAGCAGTACTTC. The whole variable domain, filled in from reference TRBV11-3 and TRBJ2-7, reads EAGVVQSPRYKIIEKKQPVAFWCNPISGHNTLYWYLQNLGQGPELLIRYENEEAVDDSQLPKDRFSAERLKGVDSTLKIQPAELGDSAVYLCASSFGTGSIEQYFGPGTRLTVT.

The chain links TRBV27 to TRBJ2-7; TRBD2 matches 11 bases. The CDR3 covers 16 residues. The germline V gene has CDR1 MNHEY and CDR2 SMNVEV (reference sequence). J lost 4 bases, V lost 2 bases, and 7 bases had no gene match. CDR3 amino acids: CASSLDGTSGDYEQYF. DNA for the CDR3: TGTGCCAGCAGTTTAGATGGGACTAGCGGAGATTACGAGCAGTACTTC.

CDR3 region: CASSTTGTSYGYTF. CDR3 DNA: TGTGCCAGCTCAACAACCGGGACAAGCTATGGCTACACCTTC. The chain is built from TRBV18 and TRBJ1-2, with D possibly matching TRBD1 (6 bases). The V gene's germline CDR1 is KGHSH and CDR2 LQKENI. Trimming took 5 bases from V and 4 from J, leaving 14 bases between them. This CDR3 is built from 14 residues.

The CDR3 region is CASSLDLYNEQFF. The CDR3 nucleotides read TGTGCCAGCAGCTTGGACTTGTACAATGAGCAGTTCTTC. J is TRBJ2-1 and V is TRBV5-5, with D hard to call. Between the trimmed V and J ends, which lost 0 bases and 4 bases, there was a span of 5 bases. The CDR3 consists of 13 residues. Germline lookup yields CDR1 SGHKS and CDR2 YYEKEE (reference sequence).

The chain has TRBV7-9 and TRBJ1-1; maybe TRBD1 (6 bases). In germline, CDR1 is SEHNR, CDR2 FQNEAQ (reference sequence). V was pared by 4 bases and J by 1 base, with 13 bases between. The CDR3 has 15 amino acids. DNA for the CDR3: TGTGCCAGCAGCTCCACACAGGGACGGAACACTGAAGCTTTCTTT. Its protein product is CASSSTQGRNTEAFF.

The J gene is TRBJ2-7, the V gene TRBV4-2; the match to TRBD1 covers 8 bases. The CDR3 is 17 residues long. Germline trimming cut 0 bases from V and 2 bases from J; bases unmatched to any gene: 9. Germline lookup yields CDR1 LGHNA and CDR2 YNFKEQ. CDR3 in DNA: TGTGCCAGCAGCCAAGATTACACCAGGGGGCGAACCTACGAGCAGTACTTC. This translates into CASSQDYTRGRTYEQYF.

The chain uses TRBV5-4 and TRBJ2-5; TRBD2 matches at 8 bases. CDR1 and CDR2 (germline): SGHNT, YYREEE (reference sequence). This CDR3 region has 15 residues. J lost 6 bases, V lost 1 base, and 8 bases had no gene match. CDR3 loop: CASSLPGGADQTQYF. The CDR3 coding sequence is TGTGCCAGCAGCTTGCCCGGGGGGGCCGACCAGACCCAGTACTTC.